The following is a T cell receptor (beta chain) sequence with its context. These data belong to a study of blood T cell repertoires in COVID-19. The table came from immunoSEQ multiplex PCR; TCRdb's copy has only in-frame clones and leaves some out. This table has 90,000 to 150,000 clones, over 60% appearing once. The CDR3 spans 16 residues. V gave up 8 bases and J gave up 0 bases, with 14 bases separating them. Germline assignment: CDR1 MNHEY and CDR2 SMNVEV (reference sequence). The sequenced sample consisted of peripheral blood. The chain combines TRBV27 with TRBJ1-6; D call uncertain. This receptor was identified in a man aged 65 to 79 with acute or convalescent COVID-19. The CDR3 loop reads CASPHRVFSYNSPLHF. The CDR3 coding sequence is TGTGCCAGCCCTCATCGGGTATTCTCCTATAATTCACCCCTCCACTTT.